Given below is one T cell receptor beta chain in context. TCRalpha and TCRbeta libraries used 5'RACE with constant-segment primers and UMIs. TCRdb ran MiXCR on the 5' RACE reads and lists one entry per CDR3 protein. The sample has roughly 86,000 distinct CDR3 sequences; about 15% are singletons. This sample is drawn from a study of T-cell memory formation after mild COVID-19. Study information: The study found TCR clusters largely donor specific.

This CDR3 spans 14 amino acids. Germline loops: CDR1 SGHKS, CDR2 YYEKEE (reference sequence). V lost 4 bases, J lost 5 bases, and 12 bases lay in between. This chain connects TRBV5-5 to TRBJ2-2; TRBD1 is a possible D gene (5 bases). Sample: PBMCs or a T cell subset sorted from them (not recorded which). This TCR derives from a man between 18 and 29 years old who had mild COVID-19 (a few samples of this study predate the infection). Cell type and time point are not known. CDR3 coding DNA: TGTGCCAGCAGCCCGACAGCTTGGACCGGGGAGCTGTTTTTT. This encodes CASSPTAWTGELFF.